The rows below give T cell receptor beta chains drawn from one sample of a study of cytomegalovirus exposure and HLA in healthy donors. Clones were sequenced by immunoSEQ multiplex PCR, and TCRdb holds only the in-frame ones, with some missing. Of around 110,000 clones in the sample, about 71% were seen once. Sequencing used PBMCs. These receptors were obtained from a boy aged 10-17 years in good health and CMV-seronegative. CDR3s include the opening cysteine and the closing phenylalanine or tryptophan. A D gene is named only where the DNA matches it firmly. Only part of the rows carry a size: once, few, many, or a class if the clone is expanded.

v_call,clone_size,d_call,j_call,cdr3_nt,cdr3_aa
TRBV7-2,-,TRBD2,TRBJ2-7,TGTGCCAGCACCCTGCGGGGGACCCACTACGAGCAGTACTTC,CASTLRGTHYEQYF
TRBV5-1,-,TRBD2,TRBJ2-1,TGCGCCAGCAGCTTGAACGGGAGGGAGTACAATGAGCAGTTCTTC,CASSLNGREYNEQFF
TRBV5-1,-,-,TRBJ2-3,TGCGCCAGCAGCTTGGCCGAAGGGGTGGGAGATACGCAGTATTTT,CASSLAEGVGDTQYF
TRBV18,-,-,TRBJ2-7,TGTGCCAGCTCACTTAGTACAGGGTCCCACGAGCAGTACTTC,CASSLSTGSHEQYF
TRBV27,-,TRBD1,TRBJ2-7,TGTGCCAGCAGTCGTTCGGACAGGGGCTACGAGCAGTACTTC,CASSRSDRGYEQYF
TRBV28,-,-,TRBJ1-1,TGTGCCAGCCTACAGGAGACTCGACTTAGAGCTTTCTTT,CASLQETRLRAFF
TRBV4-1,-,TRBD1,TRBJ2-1,TGCGCCAGCAGCGTCCGCCCGGGACAGGGCGTCAATGAGCAGTTCTTC,CASSVRPGQGVNEQFF
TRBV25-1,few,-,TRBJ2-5,TGTGCCAGCGGGGAAGGGGAGGCCCAAGAGACCCAGTACTTC,CASGEGEAQETQYF
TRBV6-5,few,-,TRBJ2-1,TGTGCCAGCAGTTACTCGGGAGGTGAGCAGTTCTTC,CASSYSGGEQFF
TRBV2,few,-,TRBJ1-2,TGTGCCAGCAGTGAATTTATGGGCGGGGGACGGTCTAACTATGGCTACACCTTC,CASSEFMGGGRSNYGYTF
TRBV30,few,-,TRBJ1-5,TGTGCCTGGGCTCTTCGGGACAATCAGCCCCAGCATTTT,CAWALRDNQPQHF
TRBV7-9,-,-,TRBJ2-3,TGTGCCAGCAGCCGTCAGGGGTGGGGTTTGAGCACAGATACGCAGTATTTT,CASSRQGWGLSTDTQYF
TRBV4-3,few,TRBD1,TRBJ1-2,TGCGCCAGCAGCCAAGGAACAGGGGGGATTTTGCGGGGCTACACCTTC,CASSQGTGGILRGYTF
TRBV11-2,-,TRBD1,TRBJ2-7,TGTGCCAGCAGCGAGGACAGGGATGCCTACGAGCAGTACTTC,CASSEDRDAYEQYF
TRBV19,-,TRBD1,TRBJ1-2,TGTGCCAGTAGTAAGGACAGGGGTAGAGGCTACACCTTC,CASSKDRGRGYTF
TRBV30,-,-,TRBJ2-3,TGTGCCTGGAGCAGGGCGGGAATCGGTATGTCTAGCACAGATACGCAGTATTTT,CAWSRAGIGMSSTDTQYF
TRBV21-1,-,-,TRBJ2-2,TGTGCCAGCAGCAAAGATCTAGGGGGCTGCACCGGGGAGCTGTTTTTT,CASSKDLGGCTGELFF
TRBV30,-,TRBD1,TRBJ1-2,TGTGCCTGGACACGACTGGACAGGGCTAATGGCTACACCTTC,CAWTRLDRANGYTF
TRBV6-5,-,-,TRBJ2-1,TGTGCCAGCAGCAGAAACAATGAGCAGTTCTTC,CASSRNNEQFF
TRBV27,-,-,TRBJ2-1,TGTGCCAGCAGACGGTACGCAAACAATGAGCAGTTCTTC,CASRRYANNEQFF
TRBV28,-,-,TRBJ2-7,TGTGCCAGCAGTTCCGTTCCCTACGAGCAGTACTTC,CASSSVPYEQYF
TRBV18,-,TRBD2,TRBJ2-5,TGTGCCAGCTCACCGGGACTAGCGGAAGAGACCCAGTACTTC,CASSPGLAEETQYF
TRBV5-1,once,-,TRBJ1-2,TGCGCCAGCAGCTTGAGCGGGGTGAACTATGGCTACACCTTC,CASSLSGVNYGYTF
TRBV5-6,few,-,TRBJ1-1,TGTGCCAGCAGCTTGCCACCTCAGGGTTACCACACTGAAGCTTTCTTT,CASSLPPQGYHTEAFF
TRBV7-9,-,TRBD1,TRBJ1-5,TGTGCCAGCAGCAAGGACAGGGGGGATCAGCCCCAGCATTTT,CASSKDRGDQPQHF
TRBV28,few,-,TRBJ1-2,TGTGCCAGCAGTGCCTTTTCCGGGTATGGCTACACCTTC,CASSAFSGYGYTF
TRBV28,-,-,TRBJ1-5,TGTGCCAGCAGTTCCGAGGTCCAGCCCCAGCATTTT,CASSSEVQPQHF
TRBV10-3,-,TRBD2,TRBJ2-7,TGTGCCATCTCTAGGGGAGGGCCGTGGGAGCAGTACTTC,CAISRGGPWEQYF
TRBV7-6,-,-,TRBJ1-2,TGTGCCAGCAGCCCCGGGGGGGCCTCGGGCTGGGGCTACACCTTC,CASSPGGASGWGYTF
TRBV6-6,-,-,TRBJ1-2,TGTGCCAGCGGGGCAGGAGCTAACTATGGCTACACCTTC,CASGAGANYGYTF
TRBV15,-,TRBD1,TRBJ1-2,TGTGCCACCAGTTGGGACAGGGGTCGGGACACCTTC,CATSWDRGRDTF
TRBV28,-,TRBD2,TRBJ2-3,TGTGCCAGCAGTTTGCTAGCGGGAGTTTCGAGTACAGATACGCAGTATTTT,CASSLLAGVSSTDTQYF
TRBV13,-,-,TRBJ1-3,TGTGCCAGCAGCTTAGGTCAGGGCGGAAACACCATATATTTT,CASSLGQGGNTIYF
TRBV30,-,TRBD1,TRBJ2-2,TGTGCCTGGGGACAGGGGAACACCGGGGAGCTGTTTTTT,CAWGQGNTGELFF
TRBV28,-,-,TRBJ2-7,TGTGCCAGCAGTCCAACCGGGAGAACCTACGAGCAGTACTTC,CASSPTGRTYEQYF
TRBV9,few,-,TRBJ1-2,TGTGCCAGCAGCGTAGAGTCGGGGGGCTATGGCTACACCTTC,CASSVESGGYGYTF
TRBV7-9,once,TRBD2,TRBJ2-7,TGTGCCAGCAGCTTACAAAGACTAGCGGGTAAAGAATACGAGCAGTACTTC,CASSLQRLAGKEYEQYF
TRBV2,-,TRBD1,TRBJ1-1,TGTGCCAGCAGAGGGGACAGGGAGGACACTGAAGCTTTCTTT,CASRGDREDTEAFF
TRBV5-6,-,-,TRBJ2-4,TGTGCCAGCAGCTTGGTTGCGGGAACCAAAAACATTCAGTACTTC,CASSLVAGTKNIQYF
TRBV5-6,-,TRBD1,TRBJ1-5,TGTGCCAGCAGCTTGGGGCTGACAGGGGTGGGTCTTCAGCCCCAGCATTTT,CASSLGLTGVGLQPQHF
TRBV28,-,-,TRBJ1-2,TGTGCCAGCAGTTCTCCCTATGGCTACACCTTC,CASSSPYGYTF
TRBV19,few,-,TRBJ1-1,TGTGCCAGTAGGGAGCAAATGAACACTGAAGCTTTCTTT,CASREQMNTEAFF
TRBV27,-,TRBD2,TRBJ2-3,TGTGCCAGCAGTTCCCGGGGGGGCCGACCTACTAGCACAGATACGCAGTATTTT,CASSSRGGRPTSTDTQYF
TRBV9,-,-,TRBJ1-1,TGTGCCAGCAGCGTAGCTCCTGACAGGTCGGGTAACACTGAAGCTTTCTTT,CASSVAPDRSGNTEAFF
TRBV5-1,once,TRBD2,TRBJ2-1,TGCGCCAGCAGCTCACTAGCGGGAGGGCAAATCAGCCGCTCCTACAATGAGCAGTTCTTC,CASSSLAGGQISRSYNEQFF
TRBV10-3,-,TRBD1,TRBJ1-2,TGTGCCATCAGTGATAAATTGGGACAGGGGCAGGTCCTCTATGGCTACACCTTC,CAISDKLGQGQVLYGYTF